This TCR beta chain was captured in a study of T cells after yellow fever vaccination. General study findings and limits: The appearance of a small share of clonotypes in both CD4 and CD8 compartments was observed. Subsequent booster samples again held most clones from primary vaccination (96% CD4, approximately 86% CD8).

This clonotype turned up a few times. What it binds is not known. The authors made TCR cDNA by 5'RACE template switching, adding a universal primer site and UMIs. Each CDR3 protein gets one entry after TCRdb re-called the 5' RACE reads with MiXCR. Among under 600,000 distinct CDR3 sequences listed, just over 20% were seen once. The CDR3 sequence is 15 residues long. The V end lost 4 bases, the J end lost 5 bases, and 17 bases lay between the germline ends. The clonotype originates from a man between 18 and 35 years old who received the YFV17D yellow fever vaccine. The material was PBMCs, obtained approximately 20 days after the first yellow fever vaccination. The rearrangement joins TRBV12-3 or TRBV12-4 to TRBJ1-2; no definite D call. The CDR3 protein is CASSSSLDGVYGYTF. The CDR3 region has the DNA TGTGCCAGCAGTTCGTCCCTGGACGGGGTTTATGGCTACACCTTC.